Below, one TCR beta chain is given with its context. Its target is unknown. UMIs with a 6-nucleotide sample barcode were added by template switching. With the 5' RACE reads reprocessed, TCRdb shows one record per CDR3 protein and no DNA. The listing contains 400,000 or so distinct CDR3 sequences. Germline loops: CDR1 LGHNA, CDR2 YNFKEQ. The CDR3 has 17 amino acids. These data belong to a study of monozygotic twins with inflammatory bowel disease. Study findings and constraints: Researchers were unable to tell different T cell subtypes apart. Especially with disease activity, IBD patients had fewer clonotypes in common with others than healthy twins did. Whereas healthy co-twins had higher TCRbeta diversity (inverse Simpson), IBD patients had lower diversity.

The sample was blood. This TCR was sampled from a human donor with ulcerative colitis or Crohn's disease, or a healthy co-twin of an affected twin (not recorded which). The chain couples TRBV4-2 to TRBJ1-4; TCRdb lists TRBD1, though no DNA is available to test this call. The CDR3 spells CASSQAPGAGDNEKLFF.